The 13 T cell receptor beta chains reported below all come from one sample, sequenced in a study of metastatic and nonmetastatic thyroid tumors. TCRdb re-analyzed the PCR reads using MiXCR. The sample records 8,500 to 10,000 clones, 29% being singletons. No treatment of any kind had been given to any patient before thyroid surgery. The sample was tumor tissue. All receptors come from a female donor with papillary thyroid cancer or a benign thyroid nodule (not recorded which). Some clones in this sample may be carry-over from other donors' samples.

This clone was seen only a few times. This chain connects TRBV2 to TRBJ1-1; D unclear. The CDR3 spans 13 residues. Trimming cost V 7 bases and J 1 base, with 10 bases left between them. The germline CDR1 and CDR2 sequences are SNHLY and FYNNEI. CDR3 protein: CASNYRQNTEAFF. CDR3 nucleotides: TGTGCCAGCAACTACCGACAGAACACTGAAGCTTTCTTT.

Note on this clone: Since the CDR3 does not end with the conserved phenylalanine or tryptophan, this likely comes from a read error. The rearrangement joins TRBV20-1 to TRBJ2-1, with D unclear. The CDR3 extends over 14 amino acids. The germline gives CDR1 DFQATT, CDR2 SNEGSKA (reference sequence). V dropped 2 bases and J dropped 4 bases, with 12 bases sitting between them. The CDR3 spells CSARTGLNYNEQFV. The CDR3 DNA reads as TGCAGTGCTAGAACCGGATTAAATTACAATGAGCAGTTCGTC.

This clone was recorded many times. This sequence joins TRBV3-1 and TRBJ2-2; D unresolved. The CDR3 has 18 residues. V shed 0 bases and J shed 1 base, with 15 bases lying between them. In germline, CDR1 is LGHDT, CDR2 YNNKEL (reference sequence). CDR3 sequence reads: CASSQDGSVGLNTGELFF. The CDR3 DNA is TGTGCCAGCAGCCAAGATGGATCGGTAGGGCTGAACACCGGGGAGCTGTTTTTT.

V and J are TRBV4-2 and TRBJ1-5; D remains unclear. The CDR3 has 14 amino acids. Deletions cut 1 base from V and 5 bases from J, with 9 bases between. In germline, CDR1 is LGHNA, CDR2 YNFKEQ. The CDR3 protein is CASSQAWVDQPQHF. CDR3 bases: TGTGCCAGCAGCCAAGCCTGGGTTGATCAGCCCCAGCATTTT.

This sequence joins TRBV12-3 or TRBV12-4 and TRBJ2-1; 10 nucleotides line up with TRBD2. J gave up 2 bases and V 8 bases, and 0 bases lay outside the gene matches. The CDR3 spans 13 residues. In DNA form, the CDR3 reads TGTGCCAGCGGGACTAGCGCCTACAATGAGCAGTTCTTC. Protein product: CASGTSAYNEQFF.

Written as DNA, the CDR3 is TGTGCCAGCAGTGATTTGGGACAGCCTGCTAACTATGGCTACACCTTC. It codes for CASSDLGQPANYGYTF. The J gene is TRBJ1-2, the V gene TRBV6-1; 7 bases line up with TRBD1. Per germline, CDR1 MNHNS and CDR2 SASEGT. With V trimmed by 3 bases and J by 0 bases, 7 bases remained unmatched. The CDR3 consists of 16 residues.

This chain connects TRBV14 to TRBJ2-1, with D tentatively TRBD2 (6 bases). Germline CDR1 and CDR2: SGHDN and FVKESK. V dropped 4 bases and J dropped 4 bases, with 8 bases sitting between them. The CDR3 runs to 13 residues. The CDR3 DNA reads as TGTGCCAGCAGCCGACTAGGATACAATGAGCAGTTCTTC. Its protein product is CASSRLGYNEQFF.

The gene calls are TRBV19 and TRBJ2-7; TRBD1 aligns across 7 bases. CDR1 and CDR2 from the germline V gene are LNHDA and SQIVND (reference sequence). The CDR3 has 15 amino acids. V dropped 2 bases and J dropped 0; count of bases not matched to a gene: 4. Here the CDR3 reads CASSISDRASYEQYF. In nucleotides, the CDR3 is TGTGCCAGTAGTATAAGTGACAGGGCCTCCTACGAGCAGTACTTC. The variable domain in full, completed from reference TRBV19 and TRBJ2-7, reads DGGITQSPKYLFRKEGQNVTLSCEQNLNHDAMYWYRQDPGQGLRLIYYSQIVNDFQKGDIAEGYSVSREKKESFPLTVTSAQKNPTAFYLCASSISDRASYEQYFGPGTRLTVT.

This clone has ten or more counts. The chain links TRBV24-1 to TRBJ2-1; D tentatively fits TRBD1 or TRBD2 (5 bases each). V lost 2 bases and J 5 bases, leaving 9 bases between the germline ends. The V gene's germline CDR1 is KGHDR and CDR2 SFDVKD. This CDR3 has 14 amino acids. The CDR3, as DNA: TGTGCCACCAGTGATTGGGACGGAGACAATGAGCAGTTCTTC. This encodes CATSDWDGDNEQFF.

A few counts support this clone. The chain is built from TRBV6-1 and TRBJ2-2, with 7 bases that match TRBD2. J was trimmed by 7 bases and V by 3 bases; bases with no gene match: 5. The CDR3 extends over 14 amino acids. CDR1 is MNHNS, CDR2 SASEGT, per germline. CDR3 region: CASSEGGWNGELFF. In DNA form, the CDR3 reads TGTGCCAGCAGTGAGGGAGGGTGGAACGGGGAGCTGTTTTTT.

The sample holds a few counts of this clone. The V call is TRBV6-1, the J call TRBJ2-3; possibly TRBD2 for D (6 bases). This CDR3 contains 17 residues. Trimming cost V 6 bases and J 10 bases, with 29 bases left between them. Germline assignment: CDR1 MNHNS and CDR2 SASEGT. CDR3 protein: CASRPSQTTGSAWAQYF. DNA for the CDR3: TGTGCCAGCAGGCCCTCCCAGACTACCGGGAGTGCTTGGGCGCAGTATTTT.

V usage is TRBV28 and J usage is TRBJ1-5, with 8 bases that match TRBD1. The length of the CDR3 is 16 residues. The ends lost 4 bases at V and 7 bases at J; junction bases unmatched: 12. Germline loops: CDR1 MDHEN, CDR2 SYDVKM. CDR3 sequence: CASSWGGRGPDQPQHF. The CDR3 nucleotides read TGTGCCAGCAGTTGGGGCGGCAGGGGGCCTGACCAGCCCCAGCATTTT.

This clone was seen more than once but under ten times. This chain links TRBV28 with TRBJ2-1, with 8 bases that match TRBD1. V gave up 7 bases and J gave up 7 bases; unmatched junction bases: 12. This CDR3 contains 15 residues. Germline V gene data show CDR1 as MDHEN and CDR2 as SYDVKM. In DNA, the CDR3 is TGTGCCAGCACCGCCCAGGACAGGGCACTTAATGAGCAGTTCTTC. This gives the protein CASTAQDRALNEQFF.